Presented here are 12 T cell receptor beta chains from one specimen sequenced in a study of blood T cell repertoires in COVID-19 (dated by TCRdb to 2019 to 2021). Libraries were built with the immunoSEQ multiplex PCR assay. The table comes from immuneACCESS by way of TCRdb, which keeps in-frame sequences with V and J called. Part of the clones is missing from these tables; in studies checked, under half for an unresolved V gene and the rest for unknown reasons. The sample table holds under 200,000 clones, of which approximately 84% were seen once. Around 5.2% of the sample lies in the top ten. The sample comprised peripheral blood. These receptor sequences come from a woman older than 75 with acute or convalescent COVID-19.

The chain recombines TRBV19 with TRBJ2-7; a possible D gene is TRBD1 (6 bases). Germline loops: CDR1 LNHDA, CDR2 SQIVND (reference sequence). V was shortened by 2 bases and J by 2 bases, with 16 bases between the two germline ends. The CDR3 covers 16 residues. This chain's CDR3 is CASSISTGTPTYEQYF. The CDR3 region has the DNA TGTGCCAGTAGTATATCAACCGGGACACCGACCTACGAGCAGTACTTC.

The chain couples TRBV10-3 to TRBJ2-5; the D is unclear. This CDR3 region has 12 residues. Germline V gene lookup returns CDR1 ENHRY and CDR2 SYGVKD. Trimming shortened V by 8 bases and J by 3 bases, and 10 bases separated the two germline ends. CDR3 nucleotides: TGTGCCATCTCAGAGGTGGAAGAGACCCAGTACTTC. Its protein is CAISEVEETQYF.

V gene TRBV9 combines with J gene TRBJ1-2; D remains unclear. The V gene's germline CDR1 is SGDLS and CDR2 YYNGEE. V lost 4 bases and J lost 5, with 15 bases in between. The CDR3 spans 14 residues. The CDR3 region is CASSPVRAEYGYTF. The DNA for the CDR3 is TGTGCCAGCAGCCCCGTGAGGGCAGAGTATGGCTACACCTTC.

The rearrangement joins TRBV28 to TRBJ1-1; D is ambiguous. The V end lost 2 bases, the J end lost 6 bases, and 10 bases lay between the germline ends. In germline, CDR1 is MDHEN, CDR2 SYDVKM. There are 13 residues in the CDR3. The CDR3 loop is CASSLMLRAEAFF. DNA of the CDR3: TGTGCCAGCAGTTTAATGCTGAGGGCTGAAGCTTTCTTT.

This sequence joins TRBV5-1 and TRBJ1-1, with D hard to call. This CDR3 is built from 13 residues. The germline V gene encodes CDR1 SGHRS and CDR2 YFSETQ. The V gene lost 5 bases and the J gene lost 1 base, with 9 bases spanning the gap. CDR3 residues: CASSNTPNTEAFF. The CDR3, as DNA: TGCGCCAGCAGTAACACCCCGAACACTGAAGCTTTCTTT.

V is TRBV2 and J is TRBJ1-2, with D unclear. This CDR3 spans 13 amino acids. Germline V gene lookup returns CDR1 SNHLY and CDR2 FYNNEI. V shed 3 bases and J shed 8 bases, with 13 bases lying between them. The chain's CDR3 is CASSDIASRGYTF. CDR3 DNA sequence: TGTGCCAGCAGTGATATAGCGTCTAGAGGCTACACCTTC.

V and J are TRBV20-1 and TRBJ1-4; TRBD1 matches at 8 bases. The germline gives CDR1 DFQATT, CDR2 SNEGSKA (reference sequence). This CDR3 spans 15 amino acids. Losses at the gene ends were 3 bases for V and 8 bases for J; bases not matched to a gene: 11. CDR3 in amino acids: CSASPFRTGREKLFF. The CDR3 DNA is TGCAGTGCTAGTCCTTTTAGGACAGGGAGAGAAAAACTGTTTTTT.

This rearrangement joins TRBV5-1 to TRBJ1-3; the D is unclear. Germline CDR1 is SGHRS and CDR2 is YFSETQ. The CDR3 runs 14 residues. V was cut by 7 bases and J by 0 bases, with 11 bases left in between. The CDR3: CASSLESSGNTIYF. CDR3 DNA: TGCGCCAGCTCCTTAGAGAGCTCTGGAAACACCATATATTTT.

The chain combines TRBV12-3 or TRBV12-4 with TRBJ1-6; D gene uncertain. Trimming removed 6 bases from V and 14 bases from J, with 17 bases in between. The CDR3 contains 13 residues. CDR3 region: CASSAPPGKSLHF. DNA of the CDR3: TGTGCCAGCAGCGCTCCACCCGGGAAGTCCCTCCACTTT.

The CDR3 region is CASSHGLNTGELFF. The CDR3 DNA reads TGTGCCAGCAGCCACGGACTGAACACCGGGGAGCTGTTTTTT. The rearrangement uses TRBV3-1 (or the pseudogene TRBV3-2) and TRBJ2-2; possible D gene TRBD2, 5 bases. Per germline, CDR1 LGHDT and CDR2 YNNKEL (reference sequence). This CDR3 region has 14 residues. V gave up 3 bases and J gave up 1 base, with 6 bases separating them.

The J gene is TRBJ2-3, the V gene TRBV6-2 or TRBV6-3; D possibly corresponds to TRBD2 (6 bases). This CDR3 has 16 amino acids. Trimming stripped 0 bases from V and 4 bases from J, with 14 bases between. CDR1 and CDR2 from the germline V gene are MNHEY and SVGEGT. The CDR3: CASSYSRAGRPDTQYF. Here the CDR3 DNA reads TGTGCCAGCAGTTACTCAAGAGCGGGCCGCCCAGATACGCAGTATTTT.

This clone was seen only once. This sequence joins TRBV5-4 and TRBJ1-4; the D gene is possibly TRBD1 (5 bases). CDR3 length equals 17 residues. Germline CDR1 reads SGHNT; CDR2 reads YYREEE (reference sequence). The germline V and J ends were trimmed by 3 bases and 1 base, with 16 bases remaining between them. The CDR3 DNA sequence: TGTGCCAGCAGCTCAAACCTGTTGGGGCAAACTAATGAAAAACTGTTTTTT. It encodes CASSSNLLGQTNEKLFF.